The 4 T cell receptor beta chains below were found in one sample sequenced in a study of CXCR3-negative and CXCR3-positive naive CD8 T cells. UMI labels and 5' RACE were used to prepare the TRB cDNA libraries. From its re-call of the 5' RACE reads, TCRdb lists each CDR3 protein once, without DNA. Here the sample table reports tens of thousands of distinct CDR3 sequences. The sample consisted of naive CXCR3- CD8+ T cells from blood. This sample's subset: CD45RO-CCR7+CD27+CD95- naive CD8+ T cells lacking CXCR3 (TNR3-). The receptors were gathered from a human donor in good health. Some clones in this sample may be carry-over from other donors' samples.

The rearrangement links TRBV5-5 to TRBJ2-2. This CDR3 comprises 14 residues. Germline CDR1 reads SGHKS; CDR2 reads YYEKEE (reference sequence). CDR3 region: CASSLEGSTGELFF. Full variable domain (outside the CDR3, taken from reference TRBV5-5 and TRBJ2-2): DAGVTQSPTHLIKTRGQQVTLRCSPISGHKSVSWYQQVLGQGPQFIFQYYEKEERGRGNFPDRFSARQFPNYSSELNVNALLLGDSALYLCASSLEGSTGELFFGEGSRLTVL.

The genes are TRBV29-1 and TRBJ2-7; the D call of TRBD2 rests on TCRdb alone, since no DNA is present to check it. In germline, CDR1 is SQVTM, CDR2 ANQGSEA. The CDR3 is 14 residues long. This CDR3 reads CSVLSTSGPYEQYF.

The J gene is TRBJ1-1, the V gene TRBV29-1; TCRdb's D call of TRBD1 is untestable without DNA. This CDR3 has 12 amino acids. Germline V CDR1 and CDR2: SQVTM, ANQGSEA. CDR3 sequence: CSGLMGGVEAFF.

V and J are TRBV10-1 and TRBJ1-1; there is no DNA to check the TCRdb D call of TRBD1. Germline lookup yields CDR1 WNHNN and CDR2 SYGVQD (reference sequence). This CDR3 comprises 14 residues. The CDR3 loop is CASSESGQARGGFF.